Reported below is one T cell receptor (beta chain). The sample originates from a study of PD-L1 blockade in urothelial cancer. Study overall: Male sex and bladder-origin urothelial cancer were recorded for about 90% of the roughly 29 patients.

As for time point: pretreatment peripheral blood. The method was immunoSEQ multiplex PCR; TCRdb's version includes in-frame clones alone and lacks a portion of them. The data contain 30,000 to 40,000 clones, over 70% of them seen just once; the ten biggest clones take up more than 15%. The length of the CDR3 is 11 residues. V was clipped by 8 bases and J by 9 bases; unmatched bases: 5. Germline V gene data show CDR1 as MNHNY and CDR2 as SVGAGI (reference sequence). The chain carries TRBV6-6 and TRBJ2-7; 9 bases match TRBD2. The sample consisted of PBMCs, taken around atezolizumab (anti-PD-L1) treatment. This receptor was identified in a man aged 60 to 75 with urothelial cancer. The CDR3 coding sequence is TGTGCCAGCGCCCTAGCGGGAATGCAGTACTTC. Translating it yields CASALAGMQYF.